The clone carrying this T cell receptor beta chain showed up many times. Sample time point: patch test 2, 6 weeks after DPC sensitization. As for treatment: therapeutic diphenylcyclopropenone sensitization with weekly scalp DPC. MiXCR, applied by TCRdb to the RACE reads, yields one record per CDR3 protein. The table lists approximately 350,000 distinct CDR3 sequences, about 6.9% of them singletons. This sample is part of a study of human T cells and chemical hapten exposure. V was pared by 4 bases and J by 4 bases, with 11 bases between. This CDR3 region has 15 residues. Germline V gene lookup returns CDR1 SGHVS and CDR2 FNYEAQ.

This TCR was recovered from a woman under 30 with alopecia areata. Some clones in this sample may be carry-over from other donors' samples. This specimen was whole blood, taken in connection with sensitization to the hapten diphenylcyclopropenone (DPC). This chain links TRBV7-6 with TRBJ1-6; D is ambiguous. The CDR3 protein is CASSSGGGYNSPLHF. The CDR3 region has the DNA TGTGCCAGCAGCTCGGGCGGCGGGTATAATTCACCCCTCCACTTT.